This T cell receptor beta chain was found in a study of post-analysis software for immune sequencing data (dated by TCRdb to the mid-2010s). At the level of the whole study: The recorded disease courses included relapsing-remitting, secondary progressive and progressive-relapsing multiple sclerosis, and some patients had no subtype annotation. The multiple sclerosis patient repertoires were compared with 11 previously published healthy control repertoires from donors aged roughly 6 to 27 years. A subset of samples was prepared in parallel using single-end sample barcoding, then pooled and co-amplified after Illumina adapter ligation. Beyond this particular receptor, the publication reports: Direct clustering with F measure revealed strong co-clustering of samples prepared in the same batch, which led to a batch-effect correction. Roughly 5 TRBV segments, including TRBV5-6, TRBV5-1 and TRBV20-1, were significantly more frequent in patients than controls. The control group was slightly older than the multiple sclerosis patient group. Multiple sclerosis patients had significantly lower normalized Chao1 diversity than controls, a result that suggests substantial peripheral T-cell clonal expansion.

TCR beta repertoires were profiled from peripheral blood of roughly 13 young patients with multiple sclerosis to demonstrate the VDJtools post-analysis software. The multiple sclerosis patients were children and adolescents between 6 and 15 years of age. Library preparation was by PCR. The sequencing machine was an Illumina HiSeq 2500. To reduce PCR and sequencing biases, unique molecular identifiers were built into the TCR beta cDNA libraries. Approximately 500,000 cDNA molecules were obtained for every 1 to 10 million input T cells, so each molecule roughly corresponded to one T cell. The same protocol used for the earlier healthy control dataset was applied to prepare and sequence the patient libraries. Samples belonging to the same batch were prepared together, multiplexed and sequenced on a shared HiSeq lane. Per the authors' processing: Raw barcoded reads were processed with MIGEC, discarding single-read molecular identifier groups before consensus assembly and CDR3 extraction. VDJtools was used for post-analysis of the clonotype tables, and diversity was normalized by down-sampling every dataset to the size of the smallest sample. To correct batch-related cross-sample contamination, repertoire overlap clustering matched CDR3 amino acid sequences but not nucleotide sequences. TCRdb ran its own pipeline on the public reads, namely fastp trimming at Q25 and MiXCR clone calling, and kept in-frame beta chains. All rows with the same CDR3 protein become a single entry with the most common DNA and genes. TCRdb, not the authors, supplied the V and J calls. The sample table shows roughly 800,000 distinct CDR3 sequences, and under 60% are seen once. The top ten constitute just under 5% of the sample.

There are 14 amino acids in the CDR3, from cysteine to phenylalanine inclusive. CDR3 DNA is the only sequence kept; it has 42 bases, read in frame from the first base. V trim: 6 bases; J trim: 2 bases; unmatched bases: 3. CDR1 and CDR2 were assigned from the germline V gene as SGHTS and YDEGEE. This clonotype was observed a few times. Its antigen remains undetermined. No qualities accompany the bases; no much larger clone lies one base away. The sequence joins TRBV5-8 to TRBJ2-1, and 9 junction bases match TRBD2. The receptor was isolated from a girl aged 10 to 17 with multiple sclerosis. The sequencing input was blood. The nucleotide sequence is given as TGTGCCAGCACGCGGGAGGGCCCCTACAATGAGCAGTTCTTC. The resulting protein is CASTREGPYNEQFF.